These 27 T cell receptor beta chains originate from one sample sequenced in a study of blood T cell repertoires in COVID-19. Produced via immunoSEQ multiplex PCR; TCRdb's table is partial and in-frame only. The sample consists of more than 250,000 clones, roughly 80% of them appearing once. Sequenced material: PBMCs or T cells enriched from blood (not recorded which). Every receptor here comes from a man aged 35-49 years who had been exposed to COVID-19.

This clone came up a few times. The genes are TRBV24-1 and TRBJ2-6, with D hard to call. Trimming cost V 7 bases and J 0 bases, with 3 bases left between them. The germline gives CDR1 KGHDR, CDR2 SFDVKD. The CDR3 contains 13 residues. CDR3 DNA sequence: TGTGCCACCAGGAGCTCTGGGGCCAACGTCCTGACTTTC. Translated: CATRSSGANVLTF.

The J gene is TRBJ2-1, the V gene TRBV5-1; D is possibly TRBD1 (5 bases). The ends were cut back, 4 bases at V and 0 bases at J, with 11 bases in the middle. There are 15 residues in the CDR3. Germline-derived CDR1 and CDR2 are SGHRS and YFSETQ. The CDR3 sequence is CASSPQGYSYNEQFF. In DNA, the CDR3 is TGCGCCAGCAGCCCTCAGGGATACTCCTACAATGAGCAGTTCTTC. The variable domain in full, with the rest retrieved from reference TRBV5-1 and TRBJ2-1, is KAGVTQTPRYLIKTRGQQVTLSCSPISGHRSVSWYQQTPGQGLQFLFEYFSETQRNKGNFPGRFSGRQFSNSRSEMNVSTLELGDSALYLCASSPQGYSYNEQFFGPGTRLTVL.

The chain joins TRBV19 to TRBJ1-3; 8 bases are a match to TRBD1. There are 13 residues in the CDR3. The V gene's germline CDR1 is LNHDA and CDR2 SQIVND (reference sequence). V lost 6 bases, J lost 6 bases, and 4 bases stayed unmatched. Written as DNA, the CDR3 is TGTGCCAGTAGGACAGGGGTGGAAAACACCATATATTTT. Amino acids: CASRTGVENTIYF. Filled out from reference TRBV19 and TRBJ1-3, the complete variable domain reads DGGITQSPKYLFRKEGQNVTLSCEQNLNHDAMYWYRQDPGQGLRLIYYSQIVNDFQKGDIAEGYSVSREKKESFPLTVTSAQKNPTAFYLCASRTGVENTIYFGEGSWLTVV.

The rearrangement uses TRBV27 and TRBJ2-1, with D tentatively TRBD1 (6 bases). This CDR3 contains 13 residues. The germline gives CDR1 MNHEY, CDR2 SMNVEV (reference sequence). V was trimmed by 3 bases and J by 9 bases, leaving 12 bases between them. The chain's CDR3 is CASSFSGVTEQFF. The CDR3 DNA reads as TGTGCCAGCAGTTTCTCAGGGGTTACTGAGCAGTTCTTC.

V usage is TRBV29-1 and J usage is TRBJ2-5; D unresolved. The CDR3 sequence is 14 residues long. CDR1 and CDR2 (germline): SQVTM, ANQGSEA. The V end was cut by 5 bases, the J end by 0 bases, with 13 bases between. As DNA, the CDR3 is TGCAGCGTTAAGTTGAGTCCGTACCAAGAGACCCAGTACTTC. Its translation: CSVKLSPYQETQYF.

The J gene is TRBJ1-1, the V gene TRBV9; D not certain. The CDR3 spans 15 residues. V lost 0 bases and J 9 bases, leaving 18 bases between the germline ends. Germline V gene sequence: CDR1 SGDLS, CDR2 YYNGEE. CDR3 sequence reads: CASSVGASLEGKAFF. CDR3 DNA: TGTGCCAGCAGCGTAGGGGCGTCATTGGAGGGAAAAGCTTTCTTT.

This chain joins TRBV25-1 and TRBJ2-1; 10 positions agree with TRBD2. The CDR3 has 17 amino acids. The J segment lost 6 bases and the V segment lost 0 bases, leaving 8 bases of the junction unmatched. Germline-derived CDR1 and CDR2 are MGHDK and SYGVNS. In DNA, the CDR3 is TGTGCCAGCAGTGAATATATGGGGGGACTAGCGCGCAATGAGCAGTTCTTC. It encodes CASSEYMGGLARNEQFF.

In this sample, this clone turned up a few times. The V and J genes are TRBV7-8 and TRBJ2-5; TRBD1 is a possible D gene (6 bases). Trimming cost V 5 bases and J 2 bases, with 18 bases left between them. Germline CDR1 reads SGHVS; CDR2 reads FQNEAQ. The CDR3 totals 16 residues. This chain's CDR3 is CASSKNRVGLQETQYF. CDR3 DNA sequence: TGTGCCAGCAGCAAAAACAGGGTCGGTTTACAAGAGACCCAGTACTTC.

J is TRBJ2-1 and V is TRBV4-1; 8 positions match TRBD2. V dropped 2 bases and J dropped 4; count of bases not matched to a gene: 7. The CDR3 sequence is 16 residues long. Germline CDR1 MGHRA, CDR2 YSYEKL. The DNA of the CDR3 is TGCGCCAGCAGCCAAAAAAGCGGGGGCGCATACAATGAGCAGTTCTTC. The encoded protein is CASSQKSGGAYNEQFF.

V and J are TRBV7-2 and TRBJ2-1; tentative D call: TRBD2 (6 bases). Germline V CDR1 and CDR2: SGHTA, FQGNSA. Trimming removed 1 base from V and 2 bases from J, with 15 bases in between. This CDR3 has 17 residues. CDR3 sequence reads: CASSLGPGDYPYNEQFF. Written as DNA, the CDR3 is TGTGCCAGCAGCTTAGGTCCGGGGGATTATCCCTACAATGAGCAGTTCTTC.

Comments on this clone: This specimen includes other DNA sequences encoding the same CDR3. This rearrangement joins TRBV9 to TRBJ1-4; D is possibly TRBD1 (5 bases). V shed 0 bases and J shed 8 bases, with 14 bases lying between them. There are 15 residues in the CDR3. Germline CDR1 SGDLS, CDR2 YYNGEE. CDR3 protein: CASSVAGGRGEKLFF. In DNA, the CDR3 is TGTGCCAGCAGCGTAGCGGGGGGACGAGGGGAAAAACTGTTTTTT.

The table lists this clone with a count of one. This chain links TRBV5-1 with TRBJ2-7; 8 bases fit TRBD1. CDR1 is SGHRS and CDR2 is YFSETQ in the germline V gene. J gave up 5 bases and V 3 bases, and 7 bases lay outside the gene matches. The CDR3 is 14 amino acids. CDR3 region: CASSSARGRNEQYF. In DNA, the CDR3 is TGCGCCAGCAGCTCGGCCAGGGGGCGAAACGAGCAGTACTTC.

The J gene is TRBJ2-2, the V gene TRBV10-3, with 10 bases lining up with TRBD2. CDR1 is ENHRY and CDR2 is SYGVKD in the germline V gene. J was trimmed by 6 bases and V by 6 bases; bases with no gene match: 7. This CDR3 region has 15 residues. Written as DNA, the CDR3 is TGTGCCATCAGGCCGGGACTAGCGAGCGCCGGGGAGCTGTTTTTT. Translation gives CAIRPGLASAGELFF.

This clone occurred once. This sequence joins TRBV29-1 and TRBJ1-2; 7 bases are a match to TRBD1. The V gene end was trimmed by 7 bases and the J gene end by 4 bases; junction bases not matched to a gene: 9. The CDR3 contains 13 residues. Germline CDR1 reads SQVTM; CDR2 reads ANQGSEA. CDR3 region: CSATDTGAYGYTF. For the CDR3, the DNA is TGCAGCGCCACGGACACAGGGGCCTATGGCTACACCTTC.

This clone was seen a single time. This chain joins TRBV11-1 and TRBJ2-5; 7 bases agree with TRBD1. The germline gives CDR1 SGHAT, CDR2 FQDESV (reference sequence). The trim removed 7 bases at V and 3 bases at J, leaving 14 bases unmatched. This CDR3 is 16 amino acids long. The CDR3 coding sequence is TGTGCCAGCACCCTCACAGGGGATCACCTAAAAGAGACCCAGTACTTC. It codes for CASTLTGDHLKETQYF.

The CDR3 is CASSQVLRQPQHF. The CDR3 DNA follows: TGCGCCAGCAGCCAAGTCTTGCGCCAGCCCCAGCATTTT. V usage is TRBV4-1 and J usage is TRBJ1-5; D gene unclear. The CDR3 sequence is 13 residues long. CDR1 and CDR2 from the germline V gene are MGHRA and YSYEKL. The V end was cut by 1 base, the J end by 7 bases, with 8 bases between.

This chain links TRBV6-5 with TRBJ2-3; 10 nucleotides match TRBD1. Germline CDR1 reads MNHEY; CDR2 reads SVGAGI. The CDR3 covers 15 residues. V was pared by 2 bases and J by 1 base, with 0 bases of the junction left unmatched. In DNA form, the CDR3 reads TGTGCCAGCAGTTACGGGACAGGGGGCACAGATACGCAGTATTTT. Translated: CASSYGTGGTDTQYF.

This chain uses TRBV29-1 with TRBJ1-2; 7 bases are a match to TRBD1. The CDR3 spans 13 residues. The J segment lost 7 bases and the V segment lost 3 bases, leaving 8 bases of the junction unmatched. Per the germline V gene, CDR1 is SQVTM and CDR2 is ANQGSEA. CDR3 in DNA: TGCAGCGTTGATGGCCAGGGGGGAGGTGGCTACACCTTC. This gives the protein CSVDGQGGGGYTF.

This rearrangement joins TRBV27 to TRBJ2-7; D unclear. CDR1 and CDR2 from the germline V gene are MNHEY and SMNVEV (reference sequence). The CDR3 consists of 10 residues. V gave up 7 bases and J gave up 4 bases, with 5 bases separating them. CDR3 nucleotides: TGTGCCAGCAATCCGTACGAGCAGTACTTC. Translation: CASNPYEQYF.

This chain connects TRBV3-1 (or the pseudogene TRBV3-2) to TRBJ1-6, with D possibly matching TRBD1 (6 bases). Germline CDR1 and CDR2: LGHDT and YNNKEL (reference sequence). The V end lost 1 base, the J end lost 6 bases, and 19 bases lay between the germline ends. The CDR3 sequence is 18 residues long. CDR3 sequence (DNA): TGTGCCAGCAGCCAAGGAGGGTGGACAGTCACGAGTAATTCACCCCTCCACTTT. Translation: CASSQGGWTVTSNSPLHF.

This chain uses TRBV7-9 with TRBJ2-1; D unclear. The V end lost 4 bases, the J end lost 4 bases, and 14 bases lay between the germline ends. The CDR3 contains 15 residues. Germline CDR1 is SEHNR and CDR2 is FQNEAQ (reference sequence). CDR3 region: CASSSRGANYNEQFF. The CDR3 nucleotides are TGTGCCAGCAGCTCCCGCGGCGCTAATTACAATGAGCAGTTCTTC.

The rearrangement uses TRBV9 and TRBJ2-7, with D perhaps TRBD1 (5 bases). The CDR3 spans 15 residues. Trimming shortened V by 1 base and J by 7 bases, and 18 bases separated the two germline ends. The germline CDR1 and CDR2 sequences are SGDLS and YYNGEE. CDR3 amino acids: CASSVLGAGLGEQYF. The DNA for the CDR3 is TGTGCCAGCAGCGTATTAGGAGCAGGGTTAGGGGAGCAGTACTTC.

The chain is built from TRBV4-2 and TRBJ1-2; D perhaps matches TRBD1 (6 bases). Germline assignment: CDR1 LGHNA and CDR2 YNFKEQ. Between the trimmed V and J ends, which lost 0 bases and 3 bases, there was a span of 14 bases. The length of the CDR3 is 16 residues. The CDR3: CASSQDGRGMDYGYTF. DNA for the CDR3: TGTGCCAGCAGCCAAGACGGCAGGGGTATGGACTATGGCTACACCTTC.

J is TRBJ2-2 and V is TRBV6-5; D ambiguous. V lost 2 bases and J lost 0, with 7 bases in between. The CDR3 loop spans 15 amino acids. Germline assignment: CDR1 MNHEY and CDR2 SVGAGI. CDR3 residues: CASSYGRTNTGELFF. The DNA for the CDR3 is TGTGCCAGCAGTTACGGCAGGACGAACACCGGGGAGCTGTTTTTT.

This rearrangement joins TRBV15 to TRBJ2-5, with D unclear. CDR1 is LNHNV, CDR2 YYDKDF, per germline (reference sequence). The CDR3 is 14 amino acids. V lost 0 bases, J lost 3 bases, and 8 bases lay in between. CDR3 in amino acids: CATSREGTEETQYF. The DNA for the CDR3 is TGTGCCACCAGCAGAGAGGGCACCGAAGAGACCCAGTACTTC.

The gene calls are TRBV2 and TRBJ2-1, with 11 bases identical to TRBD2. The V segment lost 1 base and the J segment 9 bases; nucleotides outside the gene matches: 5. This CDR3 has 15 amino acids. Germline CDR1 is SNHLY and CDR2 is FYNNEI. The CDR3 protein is CASSEVLAGAAEQFF. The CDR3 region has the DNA TGTGCCAGCAGTGAAGTACTAGCGGGAGCGGCTGAGCAGTTCTTC. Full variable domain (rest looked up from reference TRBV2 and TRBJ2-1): EPEVTQTPSHQVTQMGQEVILRCVPISNHLYFYWYRQILGQKVEFLVSFYNNEISEKSEIFDDQFSVERPDGSNFTLKIRSTKLEDSAMYFCASSEVLAGAAEQFFGPGTRLTVL.

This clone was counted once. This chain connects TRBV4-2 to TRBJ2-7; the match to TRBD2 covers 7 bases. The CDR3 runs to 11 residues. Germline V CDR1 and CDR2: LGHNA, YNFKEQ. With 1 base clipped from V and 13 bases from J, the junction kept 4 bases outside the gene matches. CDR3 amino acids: CASSQGGGPYF. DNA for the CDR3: TGTGCCAGCAGCCAAGGGGGGGGACCTTACTTC.